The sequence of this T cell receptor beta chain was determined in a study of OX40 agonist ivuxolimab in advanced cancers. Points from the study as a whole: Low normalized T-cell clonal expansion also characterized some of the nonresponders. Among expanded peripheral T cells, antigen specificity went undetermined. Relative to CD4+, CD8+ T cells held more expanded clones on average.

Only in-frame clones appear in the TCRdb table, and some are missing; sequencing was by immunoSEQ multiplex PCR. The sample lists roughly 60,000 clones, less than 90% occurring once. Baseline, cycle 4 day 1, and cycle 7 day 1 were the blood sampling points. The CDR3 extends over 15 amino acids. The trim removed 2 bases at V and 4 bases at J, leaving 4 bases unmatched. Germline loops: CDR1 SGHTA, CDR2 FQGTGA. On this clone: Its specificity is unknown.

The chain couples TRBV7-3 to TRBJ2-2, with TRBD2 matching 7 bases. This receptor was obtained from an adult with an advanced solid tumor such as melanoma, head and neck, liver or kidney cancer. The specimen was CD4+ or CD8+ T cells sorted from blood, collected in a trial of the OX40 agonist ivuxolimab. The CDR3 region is CASSLGSGVTGELFF. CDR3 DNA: TGTGCCAGCAGCTTAGGCAGCGGGGTCACCGGGGAGCTGTTTTTT.